A single sample gave rise to the 28 T cell receptor beta chains below, sequenced in a study of blood T cell repertoires in COVID-19. The method was immunoSEQ multiplex PCR; TCRdb's version includes in-frame clones alone and lacks a portion of them. The sample contains around 290,000 clones, around 87% of which appear only once. The material sequenced was peripheral blood. The receptors shown here come from a woman between 45 and 60 years old who had recovered from COVID-19.

The chain uses TRBV6-2 or TRBV6-3 and TRBJ2-1; 10 bases are shared with TRBD2. This CDR3 has 15 amino acids. With V trimmed by 5 bases and J by 7 bases, 8 bases remained unmatched. The V gene's germline CDR1 is MNHEY and CDR2 SVGEGT. The CDR3 is CASSLPSGRENEQFF. In DNA, the CDR3 is TGTGCCAGCAGTCTTCCTAGCGGGAGAGAAAATGAGCAGTTCTTC.

The rearrangement joins TRBV5-1 to TRBJ2-1; D is possibly TRBD1 (6 bases). Germline CDR1 and CDR2: SGHRS and YFSETQ. Trimming removed 0 bases from V and 6 bases from J, with 7 bases in between. The CDR3 spans 13 residues. The CDR3 is CASSLARGNEQFF. The CDR3 coding sequence is TGCGCCAGCAGCTTGGCCAGGGGCAATGAGCAGTTCTTC.

This sequence joins TRBV27 and TRBJ1-3, with D perhaps matching TRBD1 (5 bases). This CDR3 is 16 amino acids long. In germline, CDR1 is MNHEY, CDR2 SMNVEV (reference sequence). Trimming stripped 4 bases from V and 2 bases from J, with 15 bases between. CDR3 sequence reads: CASSYNPPGAGNTIYF. CDR3 DNA: TGTGCCAGCAGTTACAACCCCCCGGGGGCTGGAAACACCATATATTTT.

DNA for the CDR3: TGTGCCAGCAGTTCCCCCCGGACTAGCGGGACATCGGGGGAGCAGTACTTC. Its protein is CASSSPRTSGTSGEQYF. The V and J genes are TRBV27 and TRBJ2-7, with 12 bases aligning to TRBD2. CDR1 MNHEY and CDR2 SMNVEV come from the germline V gene (reference sequence). The CDR3 covers 17 residues. Trimming took 4 bases from V and 7 from J; bases not matched to a gene: 14.

This clone was seen a single time. The chain uses TRBV4-2 and TRBJ1-2, with 11 bases identical to TRBD1. The CDR3 is 12 residues long. V was clipped by 6 bases and J by 8 bases; unmatched bases: 2. The germline V gene encodes CDR1 LGHNA and CDR2 YNFKEQ. The CDR3, as DNA: TGTGCCAGCAGGGGGACAGGGGGGGGCTACACCTTC. This gives the protein CASRGTGGGYTF.

The rearrangement links TRBV11-2 to TRBJ2-5; TRBD1 might be the D (6 bases). Between the trimmed V and J ends, which lost 5 bases and 6 bases, there was a span of 16 bases. This CDR3 has 14 amino acids. The germline gives CDR1 SGHAT, CDR2 FQNNGV. CDR3 sequence (DNA): TGTGCCAGCAGCGTACAGGGTTGGGGCAAGACCCAGTACTTC. Its protein is CASSVQGWGKTQYF. The full variable domain, rest sourced from reference TRBV11-2 and TRBJ2-5, is EAGVAQSPRYKIIEKRQSVAFWCNPISGHATLYWYQQILGQGPKLLIQFQNNGVVDDSQLPKDRFSAERLKGVDSTLKIQPAKLEDSAVYLCASSVQGWGKTQYFGPGTRLLVL.

The rearrangement joins TRBV3-1 (or the pseudogene TRBV3-2) to TRBJ2-3; D is uncertain. The CDR3 spans 15 residues. V was clipped by 0 bases and J by 2 bases, with 9 bases between them. Germline lookup yields CDR1 LGHDT and CDR2 YNNKEL (reference sequence). The CDR3 nucleotides read TGTGCCAGCAGCCAAGATGAACTCCTCACAGATACGCAGTATTTT. Translation gives CASSQDELLTDTQYF.

In its sample, this clone was seen once. This sequence joins TRBV6-5 and TRBJ2-1; 11 bases match TRBD2. CDR1 and CDR2 (germline): MNHEY, SVGAGI. CDR3 length: 15 amino acids. V was clipped by 6 bases and J by 5 bases; unmatched bases: 6. Written as DNA, the CDR3 is TGTGCCAGCAGGGGAATAGCGGGAGGGGACAATGAGCAGTTCTTC. This sequence encodes CASRGIAGGDNEQFF.

CDR3: CASSLEWISGTNTGELFF. In DNA, the CDR3 is TGTGCCAGCAGCTTAGAGTGGATTAGCGGGACGAACACCGGGGAGCTGTTTTTT. This chain joins TRBV7-2 and TRBJ2-2; 8 bases are a match to TRBD2. The germline V gene encodes CDR1 SGHTA and CDR2 FQGNSA. V lost 1 base and J lost 0; bases outside the gene matches: 7. CDR3 length: 18 amino acids.

The J gene is TRBJ1-2, the V gene TRBV5-1; no firm D call. Germline V lookup: CDR1 SGHRS, CDR2 YFSETQ. V was pared by 0 bases and J by 8 bases, with 23 bases between. This CDR3 is built from 17 residues. CDR3 amino acids: CASSLVYGMVPFGGYTF. The CDR3 DNA reads TGCGCCAGCAGCTTGGTATACGGGATGGTCCCCTTCGGAGGCTACACCTTC.

The rearrangement links TRBV30 to TRBJ1-2; the D is unclear. CDR1 and CDR2 (germline): GTSNPN, SVGIG (reference sequence). V lost 2 bases and J 4 bases, leaving 8 bases between the germline ends. The CDR3 totals 12 residues. CDR3 DNA sequence: TGTGCCTGGAGTTGGAGGGCCTATGGCTACACCTTC. Translated, it gives CAWSWRAYGYTF.

DNA of the CDR3: TGTGCCAGCAGACGCGGGGGGGGCAACACCGGGGAGCTGTTTTTT. Translating gives CASRRGGGNTGELFF. The chain has TRBV11-3 and TRBJ2-2; TRBD2 matches at 9 bases. V gave up 6 bases and J gave up 2 bases; unmatched junction bases: 4. The germline gives CDR1 SGHNT, CDR2 YENEEA. CDR3 length equals 15 residues.

This chain connects TRBV5-1 to TRBJ1-1, with D tentatively TRBD1 (5 bases). The CDR3 has 14 residues. Trimming took off 5 bases at V and 0 bases at J, with 11 bases between the two ends. CDR1 is SGHRS, CDR2 YFSETQ, per germline. This CDR3 reads CASSPGLLNTEAFF. CDR3 DNA sequence: TGCGCCAGCAGTCCGGGACTTTTGAACACTGAAGCTTTCTTT.

The chain has TRBV19 and TRBJ2-2; 12 bases align to TRBD2. J lost 3 bases, V lost 4 bases, and 3 bases had no gene match. This CDR3 has 16 amino acids. Germline-derived CDR1 and CDR2 are LNHDA and SQIVND (reference sequence). DNA of the CDR3: TGTGCCAGTAGTACGGGACTAGCGGGCCACACCGGGGAGCTGTTTTTT. Amino acid sequence: CASSTGLAGHTGELFF.

This clone was counted once. V is TRBV6-5 and J is TRBJ2-1, with TRBD2 matching over 11 bases. The CDR3 sequence is 15 residues long. The V and J ends lost 5 bases and 5 bases, in that order; junction bases with no gene match: 5. Germline loops: CDR1 MNHEY, CDR2 SVGAGI. The CDR3 loop reads CASSLAGGFNNEQFF. As DNA, the CDR3 is TGTGCCAGCAGTCTAGCGGGAGGCTTCAACAATGAGCAGTTCTTC.

This sequence joins TRBV5-1 and TRBJ2-2; 14 bases are a match to TRBD2. This CDR3 contains 19 residues. Germline values: CDR1 SGHRS, CDR2 YFSETQ. J lost 2 bases, V lost 5 bases, and 11 bases had no gene match. The CDR3 spells CASSYRTSGGPRNTGELFF. In nucleotides, the CDR3 is TGCGCCAGCAGTTACCGGACTAGCGGGGGGCCCCGAAACACCGGGGAGCTGTTTTTT. The full variable domain, its missing parts supplied by reference TRBV5-1 and TRBJ2-2, is KAGVTQTPRYLIKTRGQQVTLSCSPISGHRSVSWYQQTPGQGLQFLFEYFSETQRNKGNFPGRFSGRQFSNSRSEMNVSTLELGDSALYLCASSYRTSGGPRNTGELFFGEGSRLTVL.

The chain uses TRBV7-2 and TRBJ1-2; TRBD1 agrees at 7 bases. CDR3 size: 13 residues. J was trimmed by 5 bases and V by 3 bases; bases with no gene match: 3. Germline V gene sequence: CDR1 SGHTA, CDR2 FQGNSA. The CDR3 coding sequence is TGTGCCAGCAGCTTCGGACAGGCTTATGGCTACACCTTC. Amino acids: CASSFGQAYGYTF.

This rearrangement joins TRBV30 to TRBJ1-4; 9 nucleotides align to TRBD1. The CDR3 is 14 residues long. Germline-derived CDR1 and CDR2 are GTSNPN and SVGIG (reference sequence). V shed 3 bases, J shed 7 bases, and the junction held 6 bases outside the gene matches. The CDR3: CAWSVGQGFEKLFF. Here the CDR3 DNA reads TGTGCCTGGAGCGTGGGACAGGGTTTTGAAAAACTGTTTTTT. Using reference TRBV30 and TRBJ1-4 for the parts outside the CDR3, the full variable domain is SQTIHQWPATLVQPVGSPLSLECTVEGTSNPNLYWYRQAAGRGLQLLFYSVGIGQISSEVPQNLSASRPQDRQFILSSKKLLLSDSGFYLCAWSVGQGFEKLFFGSGTQLSVL.

This sequence joins TRBV19 and TRBJ1-5; D is unresolved. Trimming removed 6 bases from V and 0 bases from J, with 15 bases in between. This CDR3 spans 16 amino acids. Germline V gene sequence: CDR1 LNHDA, CDR2 SQIVND (reference sequence). CDR3 nucleotide sequence: TGTGCCAGTAGGGCCCACGGAGAAGTTAGCAATCAGCCCCAGCATTTT. It yields the protein CASRAHGEVSNQPQHF.

This clone showed up just once. This rearrangement joins TRBV27 to TRBJ1-1; no definite D call. V was clipped by 5 bases and J by 0 bases, with 7 bases between them. The CDR3 extends over 13 amino acids. Germline assignment: CDR1 MNHEY and CDR2 SMNVEV (reference sequence). The CDR3 is CASSNTLNTEAFF. CDR3 DNA: TGTGCCAGCAGTAATACTTTGAACACTGAAGCTTTCTTT.

The chain joins TRBV6-5 to TRBJ2-1; 7 bases are shared with TRBD2. With 6 bases clipped from V and 5 bases from J, the junction kept 10 bases outside the gene matches. The CDR3 is 15 amino acids. CDR1 is MNHEY, CDR2 SVGAGI, per germline. CDR3: CASRHTSVEDNEQFF. For the CDR3, the DNA is TGTGCCAGCAGGCATACTAGCGTGGAAGACAATGAGCAGTTCTTC.

This chain uses TRBV10-3 with TRBJ2-1; D remains unclear. The CDR3 totals 14 residues. Trimming pared 8 bases from V and 2 bases from J, leaving 13 bases between. CDR1 is ENHRY, CDR2 SYGVKD, per germline. CDR3 region: CAIGPASAYNEQFF. CDR3 DNA sequence: TGTGCCATCGGGCCCGCGTCGGCCTACAATGAGCAGTTCTTC.

The chain couples TRBV5-5 to TRBJ2-5, with 9 bases aligning to TRBD1. This CDR3 comprises 18 residues. CDR1 SGHKS and CDR2 YYEKEE come from the germline V gene (reference sequence). After removal of 1 base from V and 3 bases from J, the junction contained 13 bases not matched to a gene. The CDR3 DNA sequence: TGTGCCAGCAGCTTGTACTTGGAAACAGGGGGCTTGAAAGAGACCCAGTACTTC. Protein: CASSLYLETGGLKETQYF.

This clone appeared once. With a much larger clone just one base away, this may be a read error. Other nucleotide sequences from this sample produce the same CDR3. The V and J genes are TRBV19 and TRBJ2-7; 8 nucleotides line up with TRBD1. This CDR3 is built from 13 residues. The V segment lost 4 bases and the J segment 6 bases; nucleotides outside the gene matches: 5. Per the germline V gene, CDR1 is LNHDA and CDR2 is SQIVND (reference sequence). The CDR3 protein is CASSTGQGGEQYF. The CDR3, as DNA: TGTGCCAGTAGTACCGGACAGGGAGGCGAGCAGTACTTC.

V and J are TRBV18 and TRBJ2-7; D is undetermined. V was pared by 3 bases and J by 1 base, with 7 bases between. The CDR3 runs 13 residues. Germline loops: CDR1 KGHSH, CDR2 LQKENI. The CDR3 here is CASSPMESYEQYF. CDR3 in DNA: TGTGCCAGCTCACCGATGGAGTCCTACGAGCAGTACTTC.

The V and J genes are TRBV10-3 and TRBJ2-3, with D possibly matching TRBD2 (6 bases). The V end lost 1 base, the J end lost 4 bases, and 9 bases lay between the germline ends. Germline CDR1 reads ENHRY; CDR2 reads SYGVKD. This CDR3 spans 14 amino acids. CDR3 amino acids: CAISEWGDADTQYF. In nucleotides, the CDR3 is TGTGCCATCAGTGAGTGGGGGGACGCAGATACGCAGTATTTT.

The CDR3 DNA follows: TGTGCCAGCAGTCAGAGGGGAAACACCATATATTTT. It encodes CASSQRGNTIYF. The chain couples TRBV28 to TRBJ1-3; no firm D call. Deletions cut 5 bases from V and 4 bases from J, with 6 bases between. Germline lookup yields CDR1 MDHEN and CDR2 SYDVKM. The CDR3 contains 12 residues.

This clone was seen once. V usage is TRBV4-1 and J usage is TRBJ2-1; TRBD2 might be the D (5 bases). The CDR3 runs 17 residues. V lost 3 bases and J 5 bases, leaving 20 bases between the germline ends. The germline V gene encodes CDR1 MGHRA and CDR2 YSYEKL. The CDR3 here is CASSHDKWRVNDNEQFF. In nucleotides, the CDR3 is TGCGCCAGCAGCCACGACAAATGGCGGGTTAACGACAATGAGCAGTTCTTC.